The 29 T cell receptor beta chains below come from one sample, sequenced in a study of identical twins. TCRdb itself ran the 5' RACE reads through MiXCR, one entry per CDR3 protein. Of around 960,000 distinct CDR3 sequences listed, more than 9% are singletons. The sample was also linked to a second study, of yellow fever vaccine responses in identical twins.

The sequencing input was PBMCs. These receptors all come from a woman aged 18-30 years in good health.

Concerning this clonotype itself: Mismatch with germline at one junction end may stem from a read error. The rearrangement joins TRBV19 to TRBJ1-1; 7 positions match TRBD1. This CDR3 spans 15 amino acids. Germline CDR1 LNHDA, CDR2 SQIVND (reference sequence). The CDR3 loop reads CASSVTTGQNTEAYF. CDR3 in DNA: TGTGCCAGTAGTGTTACGACAGGGCAGAACACTGAAGCTTACTTT.

This clonotype was found a few times. The V gene is TRBV20-1, the J gene TRBJ2-1; no clear D gene. The V gene lost 6 bases and the J gene lost 3 bases, with 12 bases spanning the gap. CDR3 size: 13 residues. Germline V gene lookup returns CDR1 DFQATT and CDR2 SNEGSKA (reference sequence). The CDR3 region has the DNA TGCAGTGCAATTAAGCTAGACTACAATGAGCAGTTCTTC. It translates to CSAIKLDYNEQFF.

The V gene is TRBV2, the J gene TRBJ2-1; 8 bases are a match to TRBD2. CDR1 and CDR2 from the germline V gene are SNHLY and FYNNEI. The CDR3 has 19 amino acids. V trimming: 2 bases; J trimming: 6 bases; junction bases outside the gene matches: 18. The CDR3 loop reads CASSETPPGGIIGGNEQFF. CDR3 nucleotides: TGTGCCAGCAGTGAAACTCCGCCGGGGGGGATAATCGGGGGCAATGAGCAGTTCTTC.

This clonotype occurred a few times. The chain is built from TRBV7-9 and TRBJ2-2, with 8 bases matching TRBD2. Unmatched junction bases numbered 13, after V lost 5 bases and J lost 8 bases. This CDR3 has 16 residues. Germline V lookup: CDR1 SEHNR, CDR2 FQNEAQ (reference sequence). The CDR3 DNA sequence: TGTGCCAGCAGCCCCCCCTTCGGGAGGGCCGCTGGGGAGCTGTTTTTT. This sequence encodes CASSPPFGRAAGELFF. Based on the CDR3 plus reference TRBV7-9 and TRBJ2-2, the full variable domain is DTGVSQNPRHKITKRGQNVTFRCDPISEHNRLYWYRQTLGQGPEFLTYFQNEAQLEKSRLLSDRFSAERPKGSFSTLEIQRTEQGDSAMYLCASSPPFGRAAGELFFGEGSRLTVL.

The chain is built from TRBV9 and TRBJ1-1, with unresolved D. Germline V gene lookup returns CDR1 SGDLS and CDR2 YYNGEE. V was cut by 0 bases and J by 2 bases, with 23 bases left in between. The CDR3 has 19 amino acids. The CDR3 sequence: CASSVVERPTIMGNTEAFF. The CDR3 DNA is TGTGCCAGCAGCGTAGTCGAGCGCCCCACTATCATGGGAAACACTGAAGCTTTCTTT. The complete variable domain, with remaining parts taken from reference TRBV9 and TRBJ1-1, reads DSGVTQTPKHLITATGQRVTLRCSPRSGDLSVYWYQQSLDQGLQFLIQYYNGEERAKGNILERFSAQQFPDLHSELNLSSLELGDSALYFCASSVVERPTIMGNTEAFFGQGTRLTVV.

The rearrangement uses TRBV5-4 and TRBJ2-3, with D hard to call. The CDR3 is 15 amino acids. Germline assignment: CDR1 SGHNT and CDR2 YYREEE (reference sequence). V lost 0 bases, J lost 1 base, and 9 bases lay in between. CDR3 amino acids: CASSLVQTGTDTQYF. As DNA, the CDR3 is TGTGCCAGCAGCTTGGTCCAGACCGGCACAGATACGCAGTATTTT. Filled out from reference TRBV5-4 and TRBJ2-3, the complete variable domain reads ETGVTQSPTHLIKTRGQQVTLRCSSQSGHNTVSWYQQALGQGPQFIFQYYREEENGRGNFPPRFSGLQFPNYSSELNVNALELDDSALYLCASSLVQTGTDTQYFGPGTRLTVL.

This clonotype has just a few counts. V is TRBV29-1 and J is TRBJ1-1; D gene uncertain. The germline V and J ends were trimmed by 4 bases and 0 bases, with 6 bases remaining between them. The CDR3 totals 12 residues. The V gene's germline CDR1 is SQVTM and CDR2 ANQGSEA. CDR3 sequence (DNA): TGCAGCGTTGGAGCTATGAACACTGAAGCTTTCTTT. Amino acid sequence: CSVGAMNTEAFF. The whole variable domain, filled in from reference TRBV29-1 and TRBJ1-1, reads SAVISQKPSRDICQRGTSLTIQCQVDSQVTMMFWYRQQPGQSLTLIATANQGSEATYESGFVIDKFPISRPNLTFSTLTVSNMSPEDSSIYLCSVGAMNTEAFFGQGTRLTVV.

The chain employs TRBV7-9 and TRBJ2-3; either TRBD1 or TRBD2 may fit D (5 bases each). Per the germline V gene, CDR1 is SEHNR and CDR2 is FQNEAQ (reference sequence). This CDR3 comprises 14 residues. V lost 5 bases and J lost 9, with 18 bases in between. CDR3 DNA sequence: TGTGCCAGCAGCCCCGGGACCCCTGCTCAAACGCAGTATTTT. Amino acids: CASSPGTPAQTQYF.

This clonotype was observed at least ten times. The rearrangement uses TRBV29-1 and TRBJ2-7, with 8 bases that match TRBD1. CDR1 is SQVTM and CDR2 is ANQGSEA in the germline V gene. V lost 3 bases and J lost 7; bases outside the gene matches: 20. The CDR3 length is 17 residues. The CDR3: CSVDIPALGTGLREQYF. For the CDR3, the DNA is TGCAGCGTTGATATTCCAGCCCTCGGGACAGGCCTAAGGGAGCAGTACTTC.

V usage is TRBV28 and J usage is TRBJ1-6; a possible D gene is TRBD1 (6 bases). Trimming removed 6 bases at V and 4 bases at J, with 13 bases between. Germline V gene lookup returns CDR1 MDHEN and CDR2 SYDVKM. CDR3 size: 15 residues. For the CDR3, the DNA is TGTGCCAGCAGCAAGGACAGACAGTATAATTCACCCCTCCACTTT. Translation gives CASSKDRQYNSPLHF.

V gene TRBV7-3 combines with J gene TRBJ2-7; D is possibly TRBD2 (5 bases). Germline V gene sequence: CDR1 SGHTA, CDR2 FQGTGA. The CDR3 covers 16 residues. Trimming shortened V by 5 bases and J by 2 bases, and 19 bases separated the two germline ends. CDR3 in DNA: TGTGCCAGCAGCCCTACCCCGGAGGTCTCCCCCTACGAGCAGTACTTC. It specifies CASSPTPEVSPYEQYF.

This clonotype appeared a few times. The gene calls are TRBV20-1 and TRBJ2-1; 7 positions agree with TRBD2. V shed 6 bases, J shed 1 base, and the junction held 9 bases outside the gene matches. Germline CDR1 DFQATT, CDR2 SNEGSKA (reference sequence). CDR3 size: 15 residues. Here the CDR3 reads CSARGAGESYNEQFF. The CDR3, as DNA: TGCAGTGCCCGCGGTGCGGGAGAATCCTACAATGAGCAGTTCTTC.

This chain joins TRBV10-3 and TRBJ2-1, with 12 bases fitting TRBD2. The CDR3 sequence is 16 residues long. CDR1 ENHRY and CDR2 SYGVKD come from the germline V gene. The V segment lost 2 bases and the J segment 7 bases; nucleotides outside the gene matches: 6. CDR3 residues: CAISEATSGGWNEQFF. For the CDR3, the DNA is TGTGCCATCAGTGAGGCAACTAGCGGGGGGTGGAATGAGCAGTTCTTC.

This clonotype was recorded at least ten times. The rearrangement joins TRBV5-4 to TRBJ1-2; 8 nucleotides line up with TRBD1. This CDR3 spans 15 amino acids. Germline CDR1 and CDR2: SGHNT and YYREEE (reference sequence). J was trimmed by 8 bases and V by 0 bases; bases with no gene match: 9. The CDR3: CASSLDLTGVVGYTF. As DNA, the CDR3 is TGTGCCAGCAGCTTGGATTTGACAGGGGTGGTGGGCTACACCTTC.

The table lists this clonotype with a few counts. This chain joins TRBV10-3 and TRBJ1-1; perhaps TRBD1 as D (5 bases). This CDR3 is built from 14 residues. Germline CDR1 reads ENHRY; CDR2 reads SYGVKD. Trimming took off 2 bases at V and 5 bases at J, with 12 bases between the two ends. CDR3 nucleotides: TGTGCCATCAGTGAGGGCGGGGGAAGGACTGAAGCTTTCTTT. Amino acids: CAISEGGGRTEAFF.

This clonotype was counted only a few times. The V call is TRBV5-1, the J call TRBJ1-6; TRBD1 might be the D (5 bases). The germline V gene encodes CDR1 SGHRS and CDR2 YFSETQ. CDR3 length equals 15 residues. Between the trimmed V and J ends, which lost 3 bases and 5 bases, there was a span of 12 bases. The CDR3 sequence is CASSSTGRDNSPLHF. In DNA form, the CDR3 reads TGCGCCAGCAGCTCCACGGGGCGCGATAATTCACCCCTCCACTTT.

The chain recombines TRBV19 with TRBJ2-7; perhaps TRBD2 as D (6 bases). The CDR3 has 15 amino acids. The V gene lost 6 bases and the J gene lost 3 bases, with 18 bases spanning the gap. Germline CDR1 LNHDA, CDR2 SQIVND (reference sequence). The CDR3 here is CASRLSAGGLYEQYF. The CDR3 coding sequence is TGTGCCAGTAGGCTGTCCGCCGGAGGGCTCTACGAGCAGTACTTC.

This clonotype has just a few counts. This chain joins TRBV6-1 and TRBJ2-1; 9 bases fit TRBD1. Germline CDR1 reads MNHNS; CDR2 reads SASEGT. The CDR3 covers 17 residues. V was pared by 7 bases and J by 0 bases, with 10 bases of the junction left unmatched. The CDR3 protein is CASTGQGREVSYNEQFF. CDR3 DNA sequence: TGTGCCAGCACGGGACAGGGAAGGGAAGTCTCCTACAATGAGCAGTTCTTC.

This clonotype came up a few times. This rearrangement joins TRBV6-1 to TRBJ2-1, with 7 bases lining up with TRBD1. The germline gives CDR1 MNHNS, CDR2 SASEGT. The CDR3 totals 16 residues. V lost 7 bases, J lost 5 bases, and 14 bases stayed unmatched. CDR3 sequence (DNA): TGTGCCAGCATAAAATCACAGGGGCCCTATCACAATGAGCAGTTCTTC. Its protein product is CASIKSQGPYHNEQFF.

The genes are TRBV28 and TRBJ2-5; the match to TRBD1 covers 8 bases. The CDR3 sequence is 13 residues long. The V segment lost 7 bases and the J segment 5 bases; nucleotides outside the gene matches: 6. Germline V gives CDR1 MDHEN, CDR2 SYDVKM. CDR3 in DNA: TGTGCCAGCATCAACAGGGGGGTGGAGACCCAGTACTTC. Translated: CASINRGVETQYF.

The chain couples TRBV10-3 to TRBJ1-1, with TRBD1 identical over 7 bases. V dropped 1 base and J dropped 8; count of bases not matched to a gene: 10. Germline V gene data show CDR1 as ENHRY and CDR2 as SYGVKD. The CDR3 has 15 amino acids. CDR3 in amino acids: CAISELGEQGKEAFF. CDR3 bases: TGTGCCATCAGTGAGTTGGGGGAACAGGGGAAAGAAGCTTTCTTT.

This clonotype occurred many times. J is TRBJ2-3 and V is TRBV12-3 or TRBV12-4; TRBD1 matches 9 bases. The CDR3 totals 14 residues. V gave up 4 bases and J gave up 7 bases; unmatched junction bases: 6. The CDR3 here is CASSSQDRGYTQYF. CDR3 nucleotide sequence: TGTGCCAGCAGTTCTCAGGACAGGGGCTATACGCAGTATTTT.

This clonotype was recorded many times. CDR3 nucleotide sequence: TGTGCCACTGAACGGGGTGTGGGCGAGCAGTACTTC. Its translation is CATERGVGEQYF. V gene TRBV28 combines with J gene TRBJ2-7, with D maybe TRBD2 (5 bases). The CDR3 consists of 12 residues. In germline, CDR1 is MDHEN, CDR2 SYDVKM. Between the trimmed V and J ends, which lost 10 bases and 6 bases, there was a span of 16 bases.

This clonotype was seen only once. This could be a read error, since a much larger clone is one nucleotide away. The chain recombines TRBV10-3 with TRBJ2-7, with 10 bases aligning to TRBD2. The germline gives CDR1 ENHRY, CDR2 SYGVKD. This CDR3 spans 16 amino acids. Here the CDR3 reads CAICEVVAGGSYEQYF. The CDR3 nucleotides are TGTGCCATCTGTGAGGTGGTAGCGGGAGGCTCGTACGAGCAGTACTTC.

In this sample, this clonotype turned up a few times. The CDR3 DNA reads TGCGCCAGCAGCCGGGGCGGGGGGACGCCTAGGGCAGATACGCAGTATTTT. Protein product: CASSRGGGTPRADTQYF. This chain connects TRBV5-1 to TRBJ2-3, with 8 nucleotides matching TRBD2. The CDR3 has 17 residues. Trimming took 4 bases from V and 4 from J; bases not matched to a gene: 14. Germline V gene data show CDR1 as SGHRS and CDR2 as YFSETQ.

The rearrangement uses TRBV6-5 and TRBJ1-1, with 11 positions matching TRBD1. J lost 4 bases, V lost 4 bases, and 8 bases had no gene match. The CDR3 spans 16 residues. Germline V CDR1 and CDR2: MNHEY, SVGAGI. The CDR3 loop is CASSSAGQGAGTEAFF. In nucleotides, the CDR3 is TGTGCCAGCAGTTCCGCAGGACAGGGGGCTGGCACTGAAGCTTTCTTT.

This clonotype was seen only a few times. This chain connects TRBV7-9 to TRBJ1-2, with TRBD1 matching 8 bases. Germline V CDR1 and CDR2: SEHNR, FQNEAQ (reference sequence). The V segment lost 5 bases and the J segment 8 bases; nucleotides outside the gene matches: 13. The CDR3 is 15 amino acids. Here the CDR3 reads CASSHDRGSRSGYTF. CDR3 bases: TGTGCCAGCAGCCACGACAGGGGCTCCAGGTCGGGCTACACCTTC.

This clonotype showed up many times. The rearrangement joins TRBV4-1 to TRBJ2-1; D is perhaps TRBD2 (5 bases). V was trimmed by 0 bases and J by 0 bases, leaving 9 bases between them. The germline V gene has CDR1 MGHRA and CDR2 YSYEKL. The CDR3 is made up of 16 amino acids. CDR3 in amino acids: CASSQDRGSSYNEQFF. The CDR3 nucleotides are TGCGCCAGCAGCCAAGATAGAGGGAGCTCCTACAATGAGCAGTTCTTC.

The chain has TRBV7-9 and TRBJ2-5; a weak D match, TRBD2 (5 bases). Germline V lookup: CDR1 SEHNR, CDR2 FQNEAQ (reference sequence). This CDR3 has 13 amino acids. The ends were cut back, 7 bases at V and 3 bases at J, with 12 bases in the middle. The CDR3 region is CASTPGIKETQYF. DNA for the CDR3: TGTGCCAGCACCCCCGGGATTAAAGAGACCCAGTACTTC.